This T cell receptor (beta chain) emerged from a study of T cell changes during pregnancy in multiple sclerosis. The method was immunoSEQ multiplex PCR; TCRdb's version includes in-frame clones alone and lacks a portion of them. The sample shows about 75,000 clones, 85% to 95% of them seen only once. Germline CDR1 is MNHEY and CDR2 is SVGAGI. This CDR3 contains 16 residues. Trimming stripped 0 bases from V and 2 bases from J, with 12 bases between. The chain joins TRBV6-5 to TRBJ2-3; TRBD1 is a possible D gene (5 bases). The specimen was CD4+ T cells from peripheral blood mononuclear cells, collected after pregnancy. The receptor was isolated from a female donor with multiple sclerosis, enrolled in a pregnancy study. The CDR3, as DNA: TGTGCCAGCAGTTACTCCAGGGTTTCCAACACAGATACGCAGTATTTT. As protein: CASSYSRVSNTDTQYF.